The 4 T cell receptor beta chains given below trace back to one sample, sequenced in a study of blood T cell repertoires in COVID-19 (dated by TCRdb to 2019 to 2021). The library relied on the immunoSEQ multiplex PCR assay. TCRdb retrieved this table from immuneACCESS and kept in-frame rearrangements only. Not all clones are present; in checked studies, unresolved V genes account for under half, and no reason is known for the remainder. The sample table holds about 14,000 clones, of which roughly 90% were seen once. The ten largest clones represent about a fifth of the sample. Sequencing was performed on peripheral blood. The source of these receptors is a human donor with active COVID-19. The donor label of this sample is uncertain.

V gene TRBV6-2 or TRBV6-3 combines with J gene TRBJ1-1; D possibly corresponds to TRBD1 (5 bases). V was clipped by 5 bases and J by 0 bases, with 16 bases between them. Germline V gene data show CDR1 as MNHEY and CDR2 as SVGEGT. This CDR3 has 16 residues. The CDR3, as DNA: TGTGCCAGCAGTATGGCCCAGGGTTCGATGAACACTGAAGCTTTCTTT. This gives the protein CASSMAQGSMNTEAFF.

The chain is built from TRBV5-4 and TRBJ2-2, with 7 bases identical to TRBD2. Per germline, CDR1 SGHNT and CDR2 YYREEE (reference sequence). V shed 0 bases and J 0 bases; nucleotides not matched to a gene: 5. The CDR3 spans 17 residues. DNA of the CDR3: TGTGCCAGCAGCTTGGATCCTAGCGGTGCGAACACCGGGGAGCTGTTTTTT. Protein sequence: CASSLDPSGANTGELFF.

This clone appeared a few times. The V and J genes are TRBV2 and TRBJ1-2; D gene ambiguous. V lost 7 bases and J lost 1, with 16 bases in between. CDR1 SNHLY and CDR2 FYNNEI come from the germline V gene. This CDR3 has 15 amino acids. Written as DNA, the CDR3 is TGTGCCAGCACCGTCGGGGTACGCCGTAACTATGGCTACACCTTC. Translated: CASTVGVRRNYGYTF.

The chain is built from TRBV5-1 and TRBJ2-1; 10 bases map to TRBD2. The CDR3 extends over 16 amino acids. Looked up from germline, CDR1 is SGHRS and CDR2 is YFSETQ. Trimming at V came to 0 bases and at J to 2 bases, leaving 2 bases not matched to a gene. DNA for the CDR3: TGCGCCAGCAGCTTGGCTAGCGGGGGCACCTACAATGAGCAGTTCTTC. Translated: CASSLASGGTYNEQFF.